This T cell receptor (beta chain) was identified in a study of shared clonotypes between healthy human individuals. Whole-study context: Researchers assigned three CD4 naive, three CD4 memory, two CD8 naive and one CD8 memory plate to each donor. Study-level points and caveats: Clonotype sharing across several donors was observed for around 4.8% of naive CD4 clonotypes.

The assay was immunoSEQ multiplex PCR, and TCRdb's table has in-frame clones only and misses some. Of under 2,500,000 clones in the sample, approximately 96% are singletons; the top ten hold roughly 0.13%. There were no recent acute infections or vaccinations among the donors, who were healthy HIV-negative adults. Splitting the CD4+ cells yielded a CD45RA+ naive subset and a CD45RA-negative memory subset. As regards this clone: Its antigen is as yet unknown.

The germline gives CDR1 MGHRA, CDR2 YSYEKL. Trimming cost V 1 base and J 1 base; bases outside gene matches: 5. The CDR3 extends over 18 amino acids. The sample was naive CD4+ T cells sorted from blood. Subset specified: CD45RA+ positively selected. The chain has TRBV4-1 and TRBJ2-1; TRBD2 aligns across 12 bases. The sequence derives from a man aged 18 to 29 in good health. CDR3 loop: CASSQALAGGLSYNEQFF. CDR3 coding DNA: TGCGCCAGCAGCCAAGCCCTAGCGGGGGGGCTGTCCTACAATGAGCAGTTCTTC.